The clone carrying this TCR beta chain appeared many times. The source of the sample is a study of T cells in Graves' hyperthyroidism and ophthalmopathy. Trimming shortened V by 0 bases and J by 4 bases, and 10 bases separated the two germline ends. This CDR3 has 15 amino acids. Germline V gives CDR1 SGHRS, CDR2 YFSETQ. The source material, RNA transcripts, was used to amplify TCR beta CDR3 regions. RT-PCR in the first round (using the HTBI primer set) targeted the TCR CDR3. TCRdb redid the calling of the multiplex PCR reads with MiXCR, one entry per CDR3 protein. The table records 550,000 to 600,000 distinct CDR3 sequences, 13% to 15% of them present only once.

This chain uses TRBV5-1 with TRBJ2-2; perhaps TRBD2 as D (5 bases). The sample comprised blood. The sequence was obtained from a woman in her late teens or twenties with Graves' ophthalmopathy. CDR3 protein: CASSLDGGFTGELFF. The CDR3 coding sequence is TGCGCCAGCAGCTTGGATGGAGGATTCACCGGGGAGCTGTTTTTT.